A single sample is the source of the 15 T cell receptor beta chains below, sequenced in a study of cytomegalovirus exposure and HLA in healthy donors (dated by TCRdb to 2016 to 2017). Receptor libraries were prepared by the immunoSEQ multiplex PCR assay. For the multiplex PCR, a mixture combining 60 forward primers for TCR Vbeta segments and 13 reverse primers for TCR Jbeta segments was used. The source is immuneACCESS, and TCRdb retained only in-frame sequences with V and J called. Part of the clones is not carried over; for the studies checked, unresolved V genes explain less than half of this, and the remainder is unexplained. The sample records around 150,000 clones, about 61% of which are singletons. The ten largest make up less than 3% of the sample. Sequencing used PBMCs. Receptors originate from a woman aged 40 to 50 in good health and CMV-seronegative.

The sample holds a few counts of this clone. The chain couples TRBV2 to TRBJ1-4; a weak D match, TRBD1 (5 bases). Germline CDR1 SNHLY, CDR2 FYNNEI. V was pared by 5 bases and J by 10 bases, with 20 bases between. The CDR3 length is 15 residues. CDR3 nucleotide sequence: TGTGCCAGCAGTTCAAGGGGTGCCGGTTACGCAAAACTGTTTTTT. The encoded protein is CASSSRGAGYAKLFF.

This chain's CDR3 is CASSRGGTTPTGELFF. CDR3 DNA sequence: TGTGCCAGCAGCCGGGGGGGGACAACTCCCACCGGGGAGCTGTTTTTT. This rearrangement joins TRBV9 to TRBJ2-2; 8 bases map to TRBD2. The germline V gene has CDR1 SGDLS and CDR2 YYNGEE. V was clipped by 4 bases and J by 4 bases; unmatched bases: 9. The CDR3 contains 16 residues. Full variable domain (remainder filled in from reference TRBV9 and TRBJ2-2): DSGVTQTPKHLITATGQRVTLRCSPRSGDLSVYWYQQSLDQGLQFLIQYYNGEERAKGNILERFSAQQFPDLHSELNLSSLELGDSALYFCASSRGGTTPTGELFFGEGSRLTVL.

This clone was observed a handful of times. The genes are TRBV6-1 and TRBJ2-7; D unclear. The V end was cut by 2 bases, the J end by 0 bases, with 14 bases between. The CDR3 spans 16 residues. Germline assignment: CDR1 MNHNS and CDR2 SASEGT. DNA of the CDR3: TGTGCCAGCAGTGAAATTCAAGAGATCCCCTCCTACGAGCAGTACTTC. Its protein product is CASSEIQEIPSYEQYF.

This clone was seen a handful of times. The chain has TRBV6-5 and TRBJ1-1; TRBD1 agrees at 12 bases. V shed 2 bases and J 4 bases; nucleotides not matched to a gene: 5. The germline V gene encodes CDR1 MNHEY and CDR2 SVGAGI. The CDR3 spans 16 residues. Written as DNA, the CDR3 is TGTGCCAGCAGTTACGGGGGACAGGGGGCCGGCACTGAAGCTTTCTTT. Amino acids: CASSYGGQGAGTEAFF.

The J gene is TRBJ1-1, the V gene TRBV6-5; 9 bases match TRBD1. The CDR3 has 15 amino acids. Per the germline V gene, CDR1 is MNHEY and CDR2 is SVGAGI. The trim removed 7 bases at V and 4 bases at J, leaving 10 bases unmatched. CDR3 DNA sequence: TGTGCCAGCAATCACATCGGACAGGGGACCACTGAAGCTTTCTTT. Protein product: CASNHIGQGTTEAFF.

This clone was found a few times. CDR3 in DNA: TGTGCCAGCAGTCTTCGGACTCCAGATACGCAGTATTTT. This gives the protein CASSLRTPDTQYF. The chain carries TRBV2 and TRBJ2-3, with D perhaps matching TRBD2 (5 bases). Deletions cut 5 bases from V and 4 bases from J, with 10 bases between. The germline gives CDR1 SNHLY, CDR2 FYNNEI. The CDR3 totals 13 residues.

The chain has TRBV7-2 and TRBJ1-2; 8 nucleotides agree with TRBD1. V lost 5 bases and J lost 4; bases outside the gene matches: 9. This CDR3 contains 15 residues. Germline V CDR1 and CDR2: SGHTA, FQGNSA. The DNA for the CDR3 is TGTGCCAGCAGCCGTGAGGGGGACAGGTCCTATGGCTACACCTTC. Translating it yields CASSREGDRSYGYTF. The whole variable domain, remainder taken from reference TRBV7-2 and TRBJ1-2, is GAGVSQSPSNKVTEKGKDVELRCDPISGHTALYWYRQSLGQGLEFLIYFQGNSAPDKSGLPSDRFSAERTGGSVSTLTIQRTQQEDSAVYLCASSREGDRSYGYTFGSGTRLTVV.

A single count supports this clone. The V call is TRBV2, the J call TRBJ1-2; D is uncertain. CDR3 length: 13 amino acids. Germline loops: CDR1 SNHLY, CDR2 FYNNEI. V lost 1 base and J lost 7, with 10 bases in between. CDR3 nucleotide sequence: TGTGCCAGCAGTGAAGTAGCAACAAGTGGCTACACCTTC. Its translation is CASSEVATSGYTF. Based on the CDR3 plus reference TRBV2 and TRBJ1-2, the full variable domain is EPEVTQTPSHQVTQMGQEVILRCVPISNHLYFYWYRQILGQKVEFLVSFYNNEISEKSEIFDDQFSVERPDGSNFTLKIRSTKLEDSAMYFCASSEVATSGYTFGSGTRLTVV.

This rearrangement joins TRBV12-5 to TRBJ1-1; tentatively, D is TRBD1 (5 bases). The CDR3 is 14 residues long. The V end lost 7 bases, the J end lost 5 bases, and 17 bases lay between the germline ends. CDR1 LGHNT and CDR2 FRNRAP come from the germline V gene. The CDR3 protein is CASADTGRRTEAFF. Written as DNA, the CDR3 is TGTGCTAGTGCCGATACAGGCCGCCGAACTGAAGCTTTCTTT.

This clone has just a few counts. Additional DNA sequences in this sample encode the identical CDR3. The chain joins TRBV7-3 to TRBJ1-1; D is possibly TRBD1 (5 bases). V lost 1 base and J lost 3, with 6 bases in between. The germline V gene has CDR1 SGHTA and CDR2 FQGTGA. This CDR3 has 13 amino acids. CDR3 region: CASSLRGDTEAFF. As DNA, the CDR3 is TGTGCCAGCAGCTTAAGGGGGGACACTGAAGCTTTCTTT.

The chain is built from TRBV5-1 and TRBJ2-7; the D is unclear. Germline-derived CDR1 and CDR2 are SGHRS and YFSETQ. Trimming removed 0 bases at V and 5 bases at J, with 6 bases between. CDR3 length: 12 residues. This CDR3 reads CASSLATDEQYF. In nucleotides, the CDR3 is TGCGCCAGCAGCTTGGCTACAGACGAGCAGTACTTC.

The chain joins TRBV7-8 to TRBJ1-1; 10 bases match TRBD1. CDR3 length equals 17 residues. Germline V CDR1 and CDR2: SGHVS, FQNEAQ. Trimming at V came to 4 bases and at J to 0 bases, leaving 8 bases not matched to a gene. The CDR3 protein is CASSSRTGGRMNTEAFF. The CDR3 DNA reads as TGTGCCAGCAGCTCGAGGACAGGGGGACGGATGAACACTGAAGCTTTCTTT.

J is TRBJ1-5 and V is TRBV2; TRBD1 might be the D (6 bases). The length of the CDR3 is 13 residues. V lost 6 bases and J lost 4, with 10 bases in between. The germline CDR1 and CDR2 sequences are SNHLY and FYNNEI. Here the CDR3 DNA reads TGTGCCAGCAGATACACAGGGAATCAGCCCCAGCATTTT. Amino acids: CASRYTGNQPQHF. Full variable domain (missing parts from reference TRBV2 and TRBJ1-5): EPEVTQTPSHQVTQMGQEVILRCVPISNHLYFYWYRQILGQKVEFLVSFYNNEISEKSEIFDDQFSVERPDGSNFTLKIRSTKLEDSAMYFCASRYTGNQPQHFGDGTRLSIL.

The J gene is TRBJ1-1, the V gene TRBV18; tentatively, D is TRBD1 (6 bases). The ends were cut back, 6 bases at V and 0 bases at J, with 17 bases in the middle. CDR3 length: 16 residues. CDR1 and CDR2 (germline): KGHSH, LQKENI. The CDR3 DNA follows: TGTGCCAGCTCCTGGGGGACAAGCAGAATGAACACTGAAGCTTTCTTT. Protein sequence: CASSWGTSRMNTEAFF. The variable domain in full, completed from reference TRBV18 and TRBJ1-1, reads NAGVMQNPRHLVRRRGQEARLRCSPMKGHSHVYWYRQLPEEGLKFMVYLQKENIIDESGMPKERFSAEFPKEGPSILRIQQVVRGDSAAYFCASSWGTSRMNTEAFFGQGTRLTVV.

V and J are TRBV10-2 and TRBJ1-2; tentatively, D is TRBD1 (5 bases). The CDR3 spans 12 residues. The V end was cut by 7 bases, the J end by 4 bases, with 10 bases between. In germline, CDR1 is WSHSY, CDR2 SAAADI. CDR3 DNA: TGCGCCAGCACTCCGGGGGGCTATGGCTACACCTTC. It codes for CASTPGGYGYTF.